A selection of T cell receptor beta chains follows, all from one sample in a study of blood T cell repertoires in COVID-19. Using immunoSEQ multiplex PCR, the repertoire was profiled, and TCRdb retains in-frame clones only, with some absent. Of about 300,000 clones in the sample, 75% to 90% are singletons; the top ten hold 2.2%. Source material: PBMCs or T cells enriched from blood (not recorded which). The receptors were gathered from a young man who had recovered from COVID-19. The CDR3 runs from the conserved cysteine through the conserved F or W. Where a row states a size, it is once, few, many or the class of an expanded clone; other rows omit it.

v_gene: TRBV5-1
abundance: .
len: 13
j_gene: TRBJ2-3
CDR3aa: CASSVLGTDTQYF

v_gene: TRBV12-3/TRBV12-4
abundance: once
len: 12
j_gene: TRBJ1-2
CDR3aa: CASSFRGHGYTF

v_gene: TRBV5-1
abundance: .
len: 12
j_gene: TRBJ1-2
CDR3aa: CASSPDRAGYTF

v_gene: TRBV4-1
abundance: .
len: 16
j_gene: TRBJ2-7
CDR3aa: CASSQGGGQGFYEQYF

v_gene: TRBV29-1
abundance: few
len: 11
j_gene: TRBJ2-3
CDR3aa: CSVDGMDTQYF

v_gene: TRBV3-1/TRBV3-2
abundance: .
len: 13
j_gene: TRBJ1-1
CDR3aa: CASSQGPGRGAFF

v_gene: TRBV7-2
abundance: .
len: 15
j_gene: TRBJ2-1
CDR3aa: CASSLTSGGYNEQFF

v_gene: TRBV10-1
abundance: .
len: 14
j_gene: TRBJ1-1
CDR3aa: CASRGGSWNTEAFF

v_gene: TRBV7-3
abundance: .
len: 14
j_gene: TRBJ1-2
CDR3aa: CASSSGTGDSGYTF

v_gene: TRBV24-1
abundance: once
len: 13
j_gene: TRBJ1-1
CDR3aa: CATSDPDRGEAFF

v_gene: TRBV2
abundance: .
len: 14
j_gene: TRBJ1-4
CDR3aa: CASSSRDRNEKLFF

v_gene: TRBV24-1
abundance: .
len: 11
j_gene: TRBJ2-5
CDR3aa: CATSDLQTQYF

v_gene: TRBV7-2
abundance: .
len: 13
j_gene: TRBJ1-5
CDR3aa: CASSMYNSQPQHF

v_gene: TRBV7-2
abundance: .
len: 15
j_gene: TRBJ1-5
CDR3aa: CASSLITGAGGPQHF

v_gene: TRBV18
abundance: few
len: 15
j_gene: TRBJ2-1
CDR3aa: CASSPGLAGGYEQFF

v_gene: TRBV7-8
abundance: .
len: 16
j_gene: TRBJ2-5
CDR3aa: CASSLRRGALGETQYF

v_gene: TRBV9
abundance: .
len: 14
j_gene: TRBJ2-7
CDR3aa: CASSATGTTYEQYF

v_gene: TRBV3-1/TRBV3-2
abundance: once
len: 15
j_gene: TRBJ2-3
CDR3aa: CASSSSIGATDTQYF

v_gene: TRBV30
abundance: .
len: 16
j_gene: TRBJ2-4
CDR3aa: CAWSGRDRGRQNIQYF

v_gene: TRBV6-5
abundance: .
len: 15
j_gene: TRBJ2-1
CDR3aa: CASSYSLAGNNEQFF

v_gene: TRBV7-2
abundance: .
len: 16
j_gene: TRBJ2-5
CDR3aa: CASSLGSAGGEETQYF

v_gene: TRBV5-1
abundance: .
len: 16
j_gene: TRBJ2-1
CDR3aa: CASSPSGGGADNEQFF

v_gene: TRBV6-6
abundance: .
len: 13
j_gene: TRBJ1-1
CDR3aa: CASMSRAGTEAFF

v_gene: TRBV5-4
abundance: .
len: 16
j_gene: TRBJ2-1
CDR3aa: CASSHRLGTGDNEQFF

v_gene: TRBV6-5
abundance: .
len: 14
j_gene: TRBJ2-7
CDR3aa: CASRIRDRRGEQYF

v_gene: TRBV12-3/TRBV12-4
abundance: .
len: 13
j_gene: TRBJ2-7
CDR3aa: CASSSGTGGEQYF

v_gene: TRBV4-2
abundance: many
len: 16
j_gene: TRBJ2-7
CDR3aa: CASSQDRASGGNEQYF

v_gene: TRBV7-6
abundance: .
len: 17
j_gene: TRBJ1-4
CDR3aa: CASSRYRQGRTNEKLFF

v_gene: TRBV2
abundance: few
len: 15
j_gene: TRBJ1-4
CDR3aa: CASRGGTGVNEKLFF

v_gene: TRBV10-3
abundance: .
len: 14
j_gene: TRBJ2-2
CDR3aa: CAISGLPDTGELFF

v_gene: TRBV5-5
abundance: .
len: 15
j_gene: TRBJ1-5
CDR3aa: CASTSTDYSNQPQHF